This TCR beta chain was retrieved from a study of tumor-infiltrating lymphocytes in primary liver carcinoma. Across the study: Those enrolled were patients of both sexes, who were aged 30 to 69 years. Productive TCRbeta reads per sample were roughly 3.5 to 7.13 million, not differing by tissue. Whole-study findings and limits: Tumor region pairs shared more overlap than did tumor-adjacent and tumor-blood pairs.

Total RNA amounting to roughly 450 ng was the source from which TCR beta cDNA was made with a constant-region primer. Amplification in three nested multiplex PCR rounds with slightly modified ARM-PCR gave rise to TCR beta libraries. It was with TRBV1-TRBV30 forward primers and a C-beta reverse primer that the first two PCR rounds were run, at around 11 cycles each. TCRdb re-called the multiplex PCR reads through MiXCR, storing one row per CDR3 protein. Here the sample spans 190,000 or so distinct CDR3 sequences, about two thirds being singletons. This CDR3 comprises 12 residues. Germline CDR1 MNHEY, CDR2 SVGEGT. The ends were cut back, 1 base at V and 7 bases at J, with 7 bases in the middle. In addition to blood RNA drawn from unsorted whole blood, germline DNA was extracted. The patients, who had chronic HBV infection, were treatment-naive (untreated). This clonotype was counted at least ten times. The antigen is not known.

Sequencing was done on a sample of peripheral blood. This receptor was obtained from a woman in her fifties or sixties with primary liver carcinoma and hepatitis B virus infection. This chain joins TRBV6-2 or TRBV6-3 and TRBJ1-2; no clear D gene. The CDR3, as DNA: TGTGCCAGCAGTTACTTTGAACGTGGCTACACCTTC. As protein: CASSYFERGYTF.